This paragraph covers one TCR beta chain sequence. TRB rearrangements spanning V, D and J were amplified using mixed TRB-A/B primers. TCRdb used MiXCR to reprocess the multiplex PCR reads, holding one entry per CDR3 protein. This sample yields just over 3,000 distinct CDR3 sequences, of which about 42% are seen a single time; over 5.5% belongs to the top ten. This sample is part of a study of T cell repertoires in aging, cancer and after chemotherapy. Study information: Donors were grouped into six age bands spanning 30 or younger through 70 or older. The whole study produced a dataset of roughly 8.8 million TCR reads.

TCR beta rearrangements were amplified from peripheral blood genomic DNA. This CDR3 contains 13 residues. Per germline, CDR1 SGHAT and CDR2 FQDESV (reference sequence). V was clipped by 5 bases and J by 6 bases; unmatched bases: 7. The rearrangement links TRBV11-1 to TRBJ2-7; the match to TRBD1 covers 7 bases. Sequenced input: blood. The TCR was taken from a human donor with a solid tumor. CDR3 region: CASSDGQVSEQYF. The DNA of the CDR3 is TGTGCCAGCAGCGACGGACAGGTTAGCGAGCAGTACTTC.